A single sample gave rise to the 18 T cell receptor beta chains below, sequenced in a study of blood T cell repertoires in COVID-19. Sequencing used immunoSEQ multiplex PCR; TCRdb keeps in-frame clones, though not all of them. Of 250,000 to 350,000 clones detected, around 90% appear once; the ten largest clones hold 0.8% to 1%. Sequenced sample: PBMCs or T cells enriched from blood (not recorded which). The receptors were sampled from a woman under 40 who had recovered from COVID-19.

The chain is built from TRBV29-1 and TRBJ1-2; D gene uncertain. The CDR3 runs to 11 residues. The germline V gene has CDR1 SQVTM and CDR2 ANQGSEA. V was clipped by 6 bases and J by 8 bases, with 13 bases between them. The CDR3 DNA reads TGCAGCGTCAAGGGAAGCGGGGGCTACACCTTC. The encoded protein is CSVKGSGGYTF.

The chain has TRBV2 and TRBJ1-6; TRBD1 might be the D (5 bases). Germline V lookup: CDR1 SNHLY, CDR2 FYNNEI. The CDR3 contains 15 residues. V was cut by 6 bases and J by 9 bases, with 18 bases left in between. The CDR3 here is CASRDGGGSGSPLHF. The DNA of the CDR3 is TGTGCCAGCAGGGACGGGGGGGGAAGCGGTTCACCCCTCCACTTT.

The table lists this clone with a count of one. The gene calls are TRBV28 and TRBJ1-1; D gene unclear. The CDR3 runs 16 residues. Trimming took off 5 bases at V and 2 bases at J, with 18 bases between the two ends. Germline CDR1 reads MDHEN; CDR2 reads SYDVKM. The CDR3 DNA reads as TGTGCCAGCAGTGATCAATTACCAGGTTCTAACACTGAAGCTTTCTTT. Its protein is CASSDQLPGSNTEAFF.

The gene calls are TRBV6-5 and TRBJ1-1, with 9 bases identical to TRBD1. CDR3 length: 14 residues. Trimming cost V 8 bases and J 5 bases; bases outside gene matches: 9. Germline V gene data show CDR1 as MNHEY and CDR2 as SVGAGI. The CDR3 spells CASGDRAFWTEAFF. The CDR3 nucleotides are TGTGCCAGCGGGGACAGGGCTTTTTGGACTGAAGCTTTCTTT.

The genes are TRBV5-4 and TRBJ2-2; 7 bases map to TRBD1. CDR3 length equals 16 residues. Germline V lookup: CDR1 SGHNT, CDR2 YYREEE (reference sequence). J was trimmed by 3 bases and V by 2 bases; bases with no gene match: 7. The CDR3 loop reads CASSFRQGLDTGELFF. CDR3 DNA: TGTGCCAGCAGCTTTCGACAGGGCCTGGACACCGGGGAGCTGTTTTTT.

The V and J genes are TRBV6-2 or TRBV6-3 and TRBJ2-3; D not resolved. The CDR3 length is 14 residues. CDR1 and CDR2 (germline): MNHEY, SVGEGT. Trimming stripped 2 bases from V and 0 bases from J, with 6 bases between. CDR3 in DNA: TGTGCCAGCAGTTACCGAACTAGCACAGATACGCAGTATTTT. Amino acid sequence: CASSYRTSTDTQYF.

The CDR3 nucleotides are TGTGCCAGCAGCCTTAACCGGGACAGGGGAGGTGGTGGAAACACCATATATTTT. It codes for CASSLNRDRGGGGNTIYF. V gene TRBV5-5 combines with J gene TRBJ1-3; TRBD1 matches at 10 bases. The CDR3 has 18 amino acids. Unmatched junction bases numbered 13, after V lost 4 bases and J lost 3 bases. Germline CDR1 is SGHKS and CDR2 is YYEKEE (reference sequence).

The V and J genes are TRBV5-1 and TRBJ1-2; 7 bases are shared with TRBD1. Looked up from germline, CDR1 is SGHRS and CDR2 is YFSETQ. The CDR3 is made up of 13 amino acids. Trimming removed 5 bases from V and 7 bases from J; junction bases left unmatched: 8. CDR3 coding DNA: TGCGCCAGCAGTCCAACAGGGGTCGGTGGCTACACCTTC. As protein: CASSPTGVGGYTF.

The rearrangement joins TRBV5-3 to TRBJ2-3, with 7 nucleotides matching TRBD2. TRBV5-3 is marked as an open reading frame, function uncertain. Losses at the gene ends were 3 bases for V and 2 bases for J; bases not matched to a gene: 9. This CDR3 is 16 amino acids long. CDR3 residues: CARSSVSSGTTDTQYF. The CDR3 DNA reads TGTGCCAGAAGCTCCGTGTCTAGCGGAACCACAGATACGCAGTATTTT.

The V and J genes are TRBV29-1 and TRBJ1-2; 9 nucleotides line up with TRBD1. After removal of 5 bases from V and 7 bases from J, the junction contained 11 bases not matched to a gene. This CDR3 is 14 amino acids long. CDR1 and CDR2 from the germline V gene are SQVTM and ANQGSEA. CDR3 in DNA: TGCAGCGTTCAAGGGGACAGGGTATGGCGTGGCTACACCTTC. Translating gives CSVQGDRVWRGYTF.

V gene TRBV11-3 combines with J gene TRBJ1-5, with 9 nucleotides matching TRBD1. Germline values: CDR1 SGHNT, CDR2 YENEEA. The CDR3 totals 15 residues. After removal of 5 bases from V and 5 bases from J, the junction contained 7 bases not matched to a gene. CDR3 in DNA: TGTGCCAGCAGCCCGGGACAGGGAACGGATCAGCCCCAGCATTTT. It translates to CASSPGQGTDQPQHF. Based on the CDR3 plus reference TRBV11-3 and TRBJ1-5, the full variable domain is EAGVVQSPRYKIIEKKQPVAFWCNPISGHNTLYWYLQNLGQGPELLIRYENEEAVDDSQLPKDRFSAERLKGVDSTLKIQPAELGDSAVYLCASSPGQGTDQPQHFGDGTRLSIL.

The CDR3 loop reads CASSQSIGTGGLGNQPQHF. The CDR3 region has the DNA TGCGCCAGCAGTCAATCGATTGGGACAGGGGGATTGGGAAATCAGCCCCAGCATTTT. The chain employs TRBV23-1 and TRBJ1-5; 11 bases are a match to TRBD1. TRBV23-1 is known as an ORF, though its function is uncertain. The V and J ends lost 0 bases and 4 bases, in that order; junction bases with no gene match: 11. The CDR3 has 19 residues.

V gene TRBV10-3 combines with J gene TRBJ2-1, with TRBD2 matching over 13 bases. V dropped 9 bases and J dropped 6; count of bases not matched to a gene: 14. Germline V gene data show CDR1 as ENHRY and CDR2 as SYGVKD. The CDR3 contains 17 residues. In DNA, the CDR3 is TGTGCCATACAAGCGACTAGCGGGGGGTACGGGGGCAATGAGCAGTTCTTC. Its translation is CAIQATSGGYGGNEQFF.

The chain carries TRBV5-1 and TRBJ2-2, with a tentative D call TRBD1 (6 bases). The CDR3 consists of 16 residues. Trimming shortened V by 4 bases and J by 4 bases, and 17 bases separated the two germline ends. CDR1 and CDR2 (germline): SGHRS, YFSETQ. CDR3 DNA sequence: TGCGCCAGCAGCGTAGGCCCCAGAGGGGGCACCGGGGAGCTGTTTTTT. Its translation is CASSVGPRGGTGELFF. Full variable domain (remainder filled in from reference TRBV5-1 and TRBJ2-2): KAGVTQTPRYLIKTRGQQVTLSCSPISGHRSVSWYQQTPGQGLQFLFEYFSETQRNKGNFPGRFSGRQFSNSRSEMNVSTLELGDSALYLCASSVGPRGGTGELFFGEGSRLTVL.

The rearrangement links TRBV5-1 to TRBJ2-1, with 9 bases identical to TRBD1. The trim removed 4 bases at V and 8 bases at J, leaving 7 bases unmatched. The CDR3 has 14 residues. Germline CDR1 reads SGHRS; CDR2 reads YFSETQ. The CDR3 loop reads CASSQDRGAYEQFF. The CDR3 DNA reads TGCGCCAGCAGCCAGGACAGGGGCGCTTATGAGCAGTTCTTC.

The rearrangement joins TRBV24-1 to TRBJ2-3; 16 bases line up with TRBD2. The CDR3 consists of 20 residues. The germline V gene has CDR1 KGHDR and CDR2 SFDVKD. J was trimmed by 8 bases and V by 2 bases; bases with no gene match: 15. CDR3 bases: TGTGCCACCAGTGATTCTGCCATGGGACTAGCGGGAGGGGCTTTGGGTACGCAGTATTTT. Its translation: CATSDSAMGLAGGALGTQYF.

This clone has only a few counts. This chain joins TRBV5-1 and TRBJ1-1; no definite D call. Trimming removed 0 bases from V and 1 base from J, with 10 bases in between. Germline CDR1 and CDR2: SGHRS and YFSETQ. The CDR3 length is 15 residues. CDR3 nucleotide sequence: TGCGCCAGCAGCTTGGAGGCAGGTGGGAACACTGAAGCTTTCTTT. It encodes CASSLEAGGNTEAFF.

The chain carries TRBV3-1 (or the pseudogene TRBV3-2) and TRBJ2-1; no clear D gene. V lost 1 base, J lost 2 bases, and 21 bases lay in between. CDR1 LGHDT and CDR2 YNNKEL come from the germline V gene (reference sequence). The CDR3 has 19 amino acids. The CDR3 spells CASSQADLIGLEPYNEQFF. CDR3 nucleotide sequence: TGTGCCAGCAGCCAAGCCGACTTAATAGGTCTAGAACCCTACAATGAGCAGTTCTTC.